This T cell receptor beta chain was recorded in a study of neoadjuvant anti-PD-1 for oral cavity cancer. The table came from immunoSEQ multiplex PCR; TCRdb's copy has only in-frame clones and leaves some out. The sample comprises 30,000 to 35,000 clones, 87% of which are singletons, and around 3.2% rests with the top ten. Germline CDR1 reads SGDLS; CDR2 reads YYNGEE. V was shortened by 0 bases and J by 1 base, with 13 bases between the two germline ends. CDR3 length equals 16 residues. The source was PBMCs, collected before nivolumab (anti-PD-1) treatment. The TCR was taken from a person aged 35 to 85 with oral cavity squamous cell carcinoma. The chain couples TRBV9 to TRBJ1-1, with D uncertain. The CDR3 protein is CASSVAIGVGNTEAFF. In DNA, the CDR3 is TGTGCCAGCAGCGTAGCTATTGGGGTCGGGAACACTGAAGCTTTCTTT.